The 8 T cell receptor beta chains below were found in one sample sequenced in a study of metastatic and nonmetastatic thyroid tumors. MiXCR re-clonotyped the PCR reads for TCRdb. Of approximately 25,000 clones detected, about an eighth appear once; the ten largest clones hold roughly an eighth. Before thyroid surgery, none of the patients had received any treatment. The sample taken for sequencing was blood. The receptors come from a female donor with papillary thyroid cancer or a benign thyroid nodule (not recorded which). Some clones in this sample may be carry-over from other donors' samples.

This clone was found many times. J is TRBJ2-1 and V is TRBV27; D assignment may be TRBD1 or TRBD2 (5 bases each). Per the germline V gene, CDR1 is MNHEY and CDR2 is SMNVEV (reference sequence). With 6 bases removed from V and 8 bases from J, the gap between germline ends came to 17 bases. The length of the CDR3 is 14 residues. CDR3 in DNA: TGTGCCAGCAGGTACGGGGCTTTCTCGGATGAGCAGTTCTTC. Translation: CASRYGAFSDEQFF.

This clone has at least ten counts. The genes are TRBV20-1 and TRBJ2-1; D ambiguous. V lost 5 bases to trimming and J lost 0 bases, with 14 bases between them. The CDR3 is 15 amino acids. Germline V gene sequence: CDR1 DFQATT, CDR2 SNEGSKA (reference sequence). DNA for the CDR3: TGCAGTGCTCCTCGTGGCTGGGCCTCCTACAATGAGCAGTTCTTC. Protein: CSAPRGWASYNEQFF.

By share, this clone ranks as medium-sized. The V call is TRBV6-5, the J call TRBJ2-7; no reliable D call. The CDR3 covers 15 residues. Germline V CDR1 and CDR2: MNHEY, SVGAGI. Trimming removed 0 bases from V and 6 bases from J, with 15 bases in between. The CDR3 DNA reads TGTGCCAGCAGTTACTCGCATAGGCCTCCCGGCGAGCAGTACTTC. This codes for CASSYSHRPPGEQYF.

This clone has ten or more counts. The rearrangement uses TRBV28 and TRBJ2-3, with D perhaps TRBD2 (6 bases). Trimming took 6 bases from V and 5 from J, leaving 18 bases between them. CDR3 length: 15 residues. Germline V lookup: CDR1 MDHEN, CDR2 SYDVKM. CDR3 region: CASRRGKAGGDTQYF. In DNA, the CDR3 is TGTGCCAGCAGGAGGGGAAAAGCGGGTGGAGATACGCAGTATTTT.

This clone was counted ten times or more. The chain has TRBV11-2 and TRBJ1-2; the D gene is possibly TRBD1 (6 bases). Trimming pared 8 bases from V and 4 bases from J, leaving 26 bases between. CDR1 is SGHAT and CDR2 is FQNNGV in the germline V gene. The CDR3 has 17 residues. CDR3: CASFRGGGTSLSYGYTF. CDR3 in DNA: TGTGCCAGCTTTAGGGGGGGAGGGACCAGTTTAAGCTATGGCTACACCTTC.

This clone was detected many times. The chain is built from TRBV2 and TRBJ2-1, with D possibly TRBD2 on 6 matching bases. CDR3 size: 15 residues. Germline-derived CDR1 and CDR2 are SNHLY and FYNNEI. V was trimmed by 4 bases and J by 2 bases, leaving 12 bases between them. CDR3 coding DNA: TGTGCCAGCAGTGTGGCTAGCGCTCCCTACAATGAGCAGTTCTTC. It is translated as CASSVASAPYNEQFF.

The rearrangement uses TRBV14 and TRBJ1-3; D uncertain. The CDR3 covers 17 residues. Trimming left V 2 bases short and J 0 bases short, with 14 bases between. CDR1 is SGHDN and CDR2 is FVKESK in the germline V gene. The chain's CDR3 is CASSQNYLTFSGNTIYF. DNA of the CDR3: TGTGCCAGCAGCCAAAACTATCTAACCTTCTCTGGAAACACCATATATTTT.

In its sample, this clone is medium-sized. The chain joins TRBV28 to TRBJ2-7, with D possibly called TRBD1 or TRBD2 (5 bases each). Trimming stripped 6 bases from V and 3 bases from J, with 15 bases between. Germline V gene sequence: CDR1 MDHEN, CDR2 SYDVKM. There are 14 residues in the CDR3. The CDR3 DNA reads TGTGCCAGCAGAGGCTCCCAGGGAGACTACGAGCAGTACTTC. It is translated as CASRGSQGDYEQYF.